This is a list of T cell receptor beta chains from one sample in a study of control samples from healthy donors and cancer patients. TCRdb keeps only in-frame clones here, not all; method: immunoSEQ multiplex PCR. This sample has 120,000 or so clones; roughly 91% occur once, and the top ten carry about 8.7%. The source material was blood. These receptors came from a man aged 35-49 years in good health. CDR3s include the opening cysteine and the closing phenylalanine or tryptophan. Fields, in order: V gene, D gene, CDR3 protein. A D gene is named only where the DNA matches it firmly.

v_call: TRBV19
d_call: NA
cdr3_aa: CASSIGGEPQHF

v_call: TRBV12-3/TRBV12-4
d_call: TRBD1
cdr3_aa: CASSSDRAYEQYF

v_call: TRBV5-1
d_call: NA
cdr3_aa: CASSLTGIENQPQHF

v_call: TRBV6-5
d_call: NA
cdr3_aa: CASSSGHTYEQYF

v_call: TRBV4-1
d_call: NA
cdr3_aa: CASSQDGTWGDTQYF

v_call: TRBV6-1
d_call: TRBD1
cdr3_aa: CASSEDRTGLYEQYF

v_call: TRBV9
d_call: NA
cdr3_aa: CASSGRSGSNEQFF

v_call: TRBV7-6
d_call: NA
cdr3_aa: CASSSRVKETQYF

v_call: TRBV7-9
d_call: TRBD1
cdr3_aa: CASSPRGTGPYEQYF

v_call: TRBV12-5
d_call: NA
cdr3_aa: CASGLAGGNTIYF

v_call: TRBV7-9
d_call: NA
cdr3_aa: CASSLTGYEQYF

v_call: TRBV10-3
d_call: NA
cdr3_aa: CAISPRVGYGYTF

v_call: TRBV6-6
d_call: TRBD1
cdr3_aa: CASRGTEQNTIYF

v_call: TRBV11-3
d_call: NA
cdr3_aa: CASSGRLGTFSYEQYF

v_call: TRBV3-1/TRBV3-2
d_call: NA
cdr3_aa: CASSQALDYTF

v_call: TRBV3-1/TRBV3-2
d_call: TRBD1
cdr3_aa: CASSRGQGDYNEQFF

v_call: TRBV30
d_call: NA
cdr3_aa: CAWSGGYDQPQHF

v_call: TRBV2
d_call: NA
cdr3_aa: CASRRQVSYEQYF

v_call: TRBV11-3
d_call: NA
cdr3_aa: CASSTYMNTEAFF

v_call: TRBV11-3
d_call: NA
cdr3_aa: CASSSQVRGTEAFF

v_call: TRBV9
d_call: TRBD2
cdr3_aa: CASSRSGTSGADTQYF

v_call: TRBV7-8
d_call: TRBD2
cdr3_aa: CASSGWGGRSYEQYF

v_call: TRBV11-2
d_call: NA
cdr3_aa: CASTIPKGGTEAFF

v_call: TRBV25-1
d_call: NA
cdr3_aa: CASKLEGGTDTQYF

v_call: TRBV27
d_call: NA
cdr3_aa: CASSDGPGSYTIYF

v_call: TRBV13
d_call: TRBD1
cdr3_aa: CASSPSTGSPRPLTGELFF

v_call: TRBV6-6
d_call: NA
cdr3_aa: CASRSGMTNEKLFF

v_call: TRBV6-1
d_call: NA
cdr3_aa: CASSEGTLNTGELFF

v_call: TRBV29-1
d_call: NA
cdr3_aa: CSVKGGNYGYTF

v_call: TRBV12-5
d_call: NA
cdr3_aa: CASGNRPGAITGELFF

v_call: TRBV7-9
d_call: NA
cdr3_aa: CASSFPGDRAKNIQYF

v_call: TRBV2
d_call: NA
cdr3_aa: CASRIGIVGGYTF

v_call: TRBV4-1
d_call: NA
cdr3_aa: CASSQGSQGYSPLHF

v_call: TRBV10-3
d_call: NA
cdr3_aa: CAISRDTDTQYF

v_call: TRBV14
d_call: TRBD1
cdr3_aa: CASSQVGSGGVEKLFF

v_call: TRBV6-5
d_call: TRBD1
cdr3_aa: CASSFRQGWRETQYF

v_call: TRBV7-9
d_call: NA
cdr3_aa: CASRRTSTNEKLFF

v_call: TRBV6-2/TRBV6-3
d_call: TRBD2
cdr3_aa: CASSYRPGTSGGAGETQYF

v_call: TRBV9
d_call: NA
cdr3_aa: CASSVDRVNTGELFF

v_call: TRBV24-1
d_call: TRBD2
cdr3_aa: CATSDSLAVSTDTQYF

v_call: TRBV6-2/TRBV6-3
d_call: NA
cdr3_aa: CASSYSGAPYGYTF

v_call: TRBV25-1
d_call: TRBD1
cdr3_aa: CASSEGVQGSRNSPLHF

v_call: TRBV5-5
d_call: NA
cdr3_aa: CASSLATTDTQYF